The rows below give T cell receptor beta chains drawn from one sample of a study of blood T cell repertoires in COVID-19. The protocol was immunoSEQ multiplex PCR, while the TCRdb copy is restricted to in-frame clones and leaves out a portion. The sample includes about 62,000 clones, 80% to 90% of them seen just once. Sequences were obtained from peripheral blood. The receptors were gathered from an elderly woman with acute or convalescent COVID-19. The CDR3 runs from the conserved cysteine through the conserved F or W. Fields, in order: D gene, J gene, clone size, V gene, CDR3 protein, CDR3 DNA. A D gene is named only where the DNA matches it firmly. Rows give clone size only sometimes, using once, few, many, or a class for an expanded clone.

d_gene: -; j_gene: TRBJ2-7; abundance: -; v_gene: TRBV5-4; CDR3aa: CASSLDTPPGEQYF; CDR3nt: TGTGCCAGCAGCTTGGACACCCCCCCGGGCGAGCAGTACTTC
d_gene: -; j_gene: TRBJ1-6; abundance: -; v_gene: TRBV5-4; CDR3aa: CASSSGGEVSYNSPLHF; CDR3nt: TGTGCCAGCAGCTCCGGAGGGGAGGTCTCCTATAATTCACCCCTCCACTTT
d_gene: TRBD1; j_gene: TRBJ1-4; abundance: -; v_gene: TRBV5-1; CDR3aa: CASSSAGGEGEKLFF; CDR3nt: TGCGCCAGCAGCTCGGCAGGGGGCGAGGGTGAAAAACTGTTTTTT
d_gene: -; j_gene: TRBJ2-6; abundance: -; v_gene: TRBV27; CDR3aa: CASSSPRQSGYSSGANVLTF; CDR3nt: TGTGCCAGCAGCTCCCCCAGACAGTCCGGATACAGCTCTGGGGCCAACGTCCTGACTTTC
d_gene: -; j_gene: TRBJ1-1; abundance: -; v_gene: TRBV3-1/TRBV3-2; CDR3aa: CASSQTDDTEAFF; CDR3nt: TGTGCCAGCAGCCAGACAGACGACACTGAAGCTTTCTTT
d_gene: TRBD1; j_gene: TRBJ2-7; abundance: -; v_gene: TRBV29-1; CDR3aa: CSAEDSGTGPHEQYF; CDR3nt: TGCAGCGCTGAAGATTCCGGGACAGGGCCCCACGAGCAGTACTTC
d_gene: -; j_gene: TRBJ2-5; abundance: -; v_gene: TRBV24-1; CDR3aa: CATRAGVQETQYF; CDR3nt: TGTGCCACCAGGGCGGGCGTCCAAGAGACCCAGTACTTC
d_gene: TRBD2; j_gene: TRBJ2-1; abundance: once; v_gene: TRBV12-3/TRBV12-4; CDR3aa: CASSPGTSREQFF; CDR3nt: TGTGCCAGCAGTCCCGGGACTAGCAGGGAGCAGTTCTTC
d_gene: -; j_gene: TRBJ1-3; abundance: -; v_gene: TRBV15; CDR3aa: CATSRDPGPASGNTIYF; CDR3nt: TGTGCCACCAGCAGGGACCCAGGGCCAGCCTCTGGAAACACCATATATTTT
d_gene: TRBD2; j_gene: TRBJ2-2; abundance: -; v_gene: TRBV6-7; CDR3aa: CDAPGKIAGGPIGTGELFF; CDR3nt: TGTGACGCCCCGGGGAAAATCGCGGGAGGGCCAATTGGCACCGGGGAGCTGTTTTTT
d_gene: TRBD1; j_gene: TRBJ2-7; abundance: once; v_gene: TRBV5-4; CDR3aa: CASSTGQGYEQYF; CDR3nt: TGTGCCAGCAGCACCGGACAGGGCTACGAGCAGTACTTC
d_gene: TRBD2; j_gene: TRBJ2-1; abundance: -; v_gene: TRBV5-1; CDR3aa: CASSALPGLAVNEQFF; CDR3nt: TGCGCCAGCAGCGCGCTACCGGGACTAGCGGTCAATGAGCAGTTCTTC
d_gene: TRBD1; j_gene: TRBJ1-2; abundance: -; v_gene: TRBV19; CDR3aa: CASTSSSGTGYGYTF; CDR3nt: TGTGCCAGTACCTCCTCCTCCGGGACAGGCTATGGCTACACCTTC
d_gene: TRBD1; j_gene: TRBJ1-2; abundance: once; v_gene: TRBV19; CDR3aa: CASSTRQGNGYTF; CDR3nt: TGTGCCAGTAGTACCAGACAGGGGAATGGCTACACCTTC
d_gene: -; j_gene: TRBJ1-4; abundance: -; v_gene: TRBV5-1; CDR3aa: CASSLDVAGEKLFF; CDR3nt: TGCGCCAGCAGCTTGGATGTCGCCGGTGAAAAACTGTTTTTT
d_gene: -; j_gene: TRBJ1-2; abundance: -; v_gene: TRBV4-2; CDR3aa: CASSQGGRGFGYTF; CDR3nt: TGTGCCAGCAGCCAAGGAGGAAGGGGTTTTGGCTACACCTTC
d_gene: -; j_gene: TRBJ2-7; abundance: -; v_gene: TRBV11-1; CDR3aa: CASSLEWTAYEQYF; CDR3nt: TGTGCCAGCAGCTTAGAATGGACAGCCTACGAGCAGTACTTC
d_gene: -; j_gene: TRBJ2-6; abundance: -; v_gene: TRBV24-1; CDR3aa: CATSRDTLVSGANVLTF; CDR3nt: TGTGCCACCAGTAGGGACACCCTCGTTTCTGGGGCCAACGTCCTGACTTTC
d_gene: TRBD1; j_gene: TRBJ2-1; abundance: -; v_gene: TRBV6-6; CDR3aa: CASRTGGNEQFF; CDR3nt: TGTGCCAGCAGGACAGGGGGCAATGAGCAGTTCTTC
d_gene: TRBD1; j_gene: TRBJ2-7; abundance: -; v_gene: TRBV27; CDR3aa: CASSLAGVGQGRNEQYF; CDR3nt: TGTGCCAGCAGTTTGGCGGGAGTCGGACAGGGGAGGAACGAGCAGTACTTC
d_gene: TRBD1; j_gene: TRBJ1-4; abundance: -; v_gene: TRBV7-9; CDR3aa: CASSEPGQGAEKLFF; CDR3nt: TGTGCCAGCAGCGAACCGGGACAGGGAGCTGAAAAACTGTTTTTT
d_gene: -; j_gene: TRBJ2-2; abundance: -; v_gene: TRBV5-8; CDR3aa: CASSHRNTGELFF; CDR3nt: TGTGCCAGCAGCCACAGGAACACCGGGGAGCTGTTTTTT
d_gene: -; j_gene: TRBJ1-4; abundance: once; v_gene: TRBV3-1/TRBV3-2; CDR3aa: CASSHQWDTFGKLFF; CDR3nt: TGTGCCAGCAGCCACCAATGGGACACCTTCGGAAAACTGTTTTTT
d_gene: -; j_gene: TRBJ1-3; abundance: -; v_gene: TRBV7-9; CDR3aa: CATAGAPKWDTIYF; CDR3nt: TGTGCAACCGCGGGGGCCCCGAAGTGGGACACCATATATTTT
d_gene: -; j_gene: TRBJ1-1; abundance: -; v_gene: TRBV18; CDR3aa: CASSPTQNTEAFF; CDR3nt: TGTGCCAGCTCACCCACTCAGAACACTGAAGCTTTCTTT